This entry lists 9 T cell receptor beta chains sequenced from one sample in a study of regulatory T cells in long-lasting Graves disease. Sequencing libraries for TCR beta were prepared with iRepertoire HTBI primers and Arm-PCR of CDR3 regions. TCRdb processed the multiplex PCR reads anew with MiXCR; each CDR3 protein has one entry. Counted here are roughly 610,000 distinct CDR3 sequences, approximately 16% occurring once; the ten biggest clones make up about 11%. Sample time point: newly diagnosed GD, antithyroid drugs for less than 3 months. PBMCs were the source of the RNA used for TCR sequencing. The data were also submitted as part of a second study, on T cells in Graves' hyperthyroidism and ophthalmopathy.

The source material was peripheral blood mononuclear cells (PBMCs), sampled at new diagnosis, from a patient treated with antithyroid drugs. These receptors all stem from a man aged 18 to 29 with Graves disease.

CDR3 loop: CSALPGSNQPQHF. Written as DNA, the CDR3 is TGCAGCGCACTCCCCGGCAGCAATCAGCCCCAGCATTTT. The V call is TRBV29-1, the J call TRBJ1-5, with D unclear. The CDR3 is made up of 13 amino acids. Trimming shortened V by 7 bases and J by 1 base, and 11 bases separated the two germline ends. Germline assignment: CDR1 SQVTM and CDR2 ANQGSEA.

The table lists this clonotype with a few counts. The V and J genes are TRBV12-3 or TRBV12-4 and TRBJ1-2, with a possible D match to TRBD1 (6 bases). This CDR3 is built from 14 residues. Trimming stripped 5 bases from V and 5 bases from J, with 15 bases between. CDR3 nucleotides: TGTGCCAGCAGTCCCTTCGGGGGCAATTATGGCTACACCTTC. Its protein is CASSPFGGNYGYTF.

The table lists this clonotype with a few counts. This chain links TRBV28 with TRBJ2-7, with D possibly TRBD1 on 5 matching bases. CDR1 is MDHEN, CDR2 SYDVKM, per germline. The germline V and J ends were trimmed by 2 bases and 0 bases, with 11 bases remaining between them. CDR3 length: 15 residues. CDR3 in amino acids: CASSLSATASYEQYF. The DNA of the CDR3 is TGTGCCAGCAGTTTAAGCGCGACAGCCTCCTACGAGCAGTACTTC.

This clonotype was recorded at least ten times. The chain employs TRBV20-1 and TRBJ2-1; no clear D gene. The CDR3 runs 13 residues. The V and J ends lost 4 bases and 7 bases respectively, with 14 bases between them. Germline values: CDR1 DFQATT, CDR2 SNEGSKA (reference sequence). CDR3 coding DNA: TGCAGTGCTAAGGCGGCCTTCAAAAATGAGCAGTTCTTC. Protein product: CSAKAAFKNEQFF.

In its sample, this clonotype was seen a few times. The J gene is TRBJ2-5, the V gene TRBV4-1; D may correspond to TRBD1 or TRBD2 (6 bases each). Germline V CDR1 and CDR2: MGHRA, YSYEKL. Deletions cut 0 bases from V and 7 bases from J, with 15 bases between. CDR3 length: 15 residues. CDR3 region: CASSQERSGAGTQYF. In DNA, the CDR3 is TGCGCCAGCAGCCAAGAGCGATCGGGGGCCGGGACCCAGTACTTC.

This clonotype was seen a few times. The chain links TRBV20-1 to TRBJ2-1; 8 bases agree with TRBD1. This CDR3 has 16 amino acids. CDR1 and CDR2 (germline): DFQATT, SNEGSKA (reference sequence). The trim removed 0 bases at V and 10 bases at J, leaving 14 bases unmatched. CDR3 sequence (DNA): TGCAGTGCTAGAGATTTTAACAGGGGGATTATAGGGGAGCAGTTCTTC. It encodes CSARDFNRGIIGEQFF.

This clonotype was picked up many times. The J gene is TRBJ2-7, the V gene TRBV30, with TRBD2 matching 7 bases. Trimming at V came to 4 bases and at J to 3 bases, leaving 9 bases not matched to a gene. The CDR3 length is 14 residues. Germline V gives CDR1 GTSNPN, CDR2 SVGIG (reference sequence). CDR3 in amino acids: CAWKRAGDSYEQYF. CDR3 DNA: TGTGCCTGGAAGAGGGCGGGAGATAGCTACGAGCAGTACTTC.

Regarding this clonotype: Mismatch with germline at one junction end may stem from a read error. The J gene is TRBJ2-7, the V gene TRBV12-3 or TRBV12-4; 11 nucleotides line up with TRBD2. The CDR3 length is 15 residues. The CDR3 DNA reads TGTGCCAGCAGGGCCGGGACTAGCGGCTCCTACGGGCAGTACTTC. It specifies CASRAGTSGSYGQYF.

The J gene is TRBJ2-7, the V gene TRBV7-9; TRBD1 matches at 8 bases. The CDR3 is 16 amino acids. V shed 5 bases and J 4 bases; nucleotides not matched to a gene: 13. Per germline, CDR1 SEHNR and CDR2 FQNEAQ (reference sequence). The chain's CDR3 is CASSPAVGQVGYEQYF. DNA for the CDR3: TGTGCCAGCAGCCCAGCAGTGGGACAGGTTGGATACGAGCAGTACTTC.